The T cell receptor beta chain described here comes from a study of blood T cell repertoires in COVID-19. Germline CDR1 reads SGHNT; CDR2 reads YENEEA. V shed 5 bases and J shed 6 bases, with 12 bases lying between them. This CDR3 is 13 amino acids long. Under the authors' procedure: Counts of nucleated cells, estimated from reference gene primer amplification, were obtained. The table came from immunoSEQ multiplex PCR; TCRdb's copy has only in-frame clones and leaves some out. The DNA was the basis for D and trimming; V, J and clone size are from that table. The sample includes about 140,000 clones, 84% seen only once; the top ten take roughly 4.8%.

The V gene is TRBV11-3, the J gene TRBJ2-3; no clear D. The sequenced sample consisted of peripheral blood. The receptor comes from a human donor in a cohort sampled during active COVID-19. The CDR3 DNA sequence: TGTGCCAGCAGCCCAACGCAGGCGGATACGCAGTATTTT. It translates to CASSPTQADTQYF.